These 20 T cell receptor beta chains were sequenced from one sample in a study of CD8+ T cells in alopecia areata. Following RNA extraction, reverse transcription yielded cDNA that acted as the sequencing template. TCRdb's table, derived via immunoSEQ multiplex PCR, lists solely in-frame clones and lacks some. The repertoire holds 150,000 or so clones, with less than 80% as singletons. Sequenced here: CD8+ T cells sorted from blood, sampled at week 0. Source of these receptors: a human donor with alopecia areata.

This sequence joins TRBV7-9 and TRBJ1-2; 7 bases fit TRBD1. Germline CDR1 is SEHNR and CDR2 is FQNEAQ (reference sequence). The CDR3 runs to 13 residues. J lost 7 bases, V lost 5 bases, and 7 bases had no gene match. The CDR3 DNA sequence: TGTGCCAGCAGCCCGCCGGACAGGCTTGGCTACACCTTC. It codes for CASSPPDRLGYTF.

This clone was seen only a few times. This chain uses TRBV2 with TRBJ1-2; no definite D call. The V and J ends lost 11 bases and 8 bases respectively, with 15 bases between them. Germline assignment: CDR1 SNHLY and CDR2 FYNNEI. CDR3 length: 11 amino acids. The CDR3 bases are TGTGCCCTTAAGATCGGAGGGGGCTACACCTTC. Amino acids: CALKIGGGYTF.

This clone occurred a few times. The V call is TRBV19, the J call TRBJ2-7; D possibly corresponds to TRBD2 (6 bases). V lost 6 bases, J lost 4 bases, and 16 bases lay in between. The CDR3 contains 14 residues. Germline-derived CDR1 and CDR2 are LNHDA and SQIVND (reference sequence). The CDR3 is CASSHGGPPYEQYF. The DNA for the CDR3 is TGTGCCAGTAGCCACGGGGGACCGCCGTACGAGCAGTACTTC.

V is TRBV30 and J is TRBJ2-3; D uncertain. V dropped 5 bases and J dropped 2 bases, with 5 bases sitting between them. CDR3 size: 11 residues. Per germline, CDR1 GTSNPN and CDR2 SVGIG (reference sequence). The CDR3 is CAWGPTDTQYF. The CDR3 coding sequence is TGTGCCTGGGGACCCACAGATACGCAGTATTTT.

The V and J genes are TRBV5-1 and TRBJ2-3; weak D call: TRBD1 (5 bases). V lost 2 bases to trimming and J lost 0 bases, with 16 bases between them. CDR1 is SGHRS and CDR2 is YFSETQ in the germline V gene. This CDR3 comprises 17 residues. CDR3 nucleotides: TGCGCCAGCAGCTTAACCTCGACAGTCTATAGCACAGATACGCAGTATTTT. This codes for CASSLTSTVYSTDTQYF.

The chain is built from TRBV2 and TRBJ2-7; tentative D call: TRBD1 (6 bases). This CDR3 has 14 amino acids. Germline lookup yields CDR1 SNHLY and CDR2 FYNNEI. The ends were cut back, 5 bases at V and 6 bases at J, with 17 bases in the middle. As DNA, the CDR3 is TGTGCCAGCAGTCCCGAGGGGGTTGGGGTCGAGCAGTACTTC. It codes for CASSPEGVGVEQYF.

This chain connects TRBV4-1 to TRBJ2-5; D not resolved. In germline, CDR1 is MGHRA, CDR2 YSYEKL. The CDR3 is 15 amino acids. Trimming took off 0 bases at V and 0 bases at J, with 8 bases between the two ends. CDR3 sequence: CASSQEVSYQETQYF. The CDR3 bases are TGCGCCAGCAGCCAAGAGGTCTCGTACCAAGAGACCCAGTACTTC.

This clone was recorded once. The rearrangement joins TRBV7-9 to TRBJ2-1, with TRBD2 matching 9 bases. CDR1 and CDR2 (germline): SEHNR, FQNEAQ (reference sequence). V lost 1 base and J lost 5; bases outside the gene matches: 6. The CDR3 is 16 residues long. This CDR3 reads CASSLGGASGNNEQFF. The CDR3 DNA is TGTGCCAGCAGCTTAGGGGGGGCTAGCGGGAACAATGAGCAGTTCTTC. Variable domain in full (rest from reference TRBV7-9 and TRBJ2-1): DTGVSQNPRHKITKRGQNVTFRCDPISEHNRLYWYRQTLGQGPEFLTYFQNEAQLEKSRLLSDRFSAERPKGSFSTLEIQRTEQGDSAMYLCASSLGGASGNNEQFFGPGTRLTVL.

This clone is judged medium-sized. This chain uses TRBV7-8 with TRBJ2-7; 7 bases are a match to TRBD1. The CDR3 has 14 residues. Unmatched junction bases numbered 9, after V lost 5 bases and J lost 5 bases. The V gene's germline CDR1 is SGHVS and CDR2 FQNEAQ. In nucleotides, the CDR3 is TGTGCCAGCAGCCGACAGGGTTCAGCACACGAGCAGTACTTC. Protein: CASSRQGSAHEQYF. The whole variable domain, remainder taken from reference TRBV7-8 and TRBJ2-7, is GAGVSQSPRYKVAKRGQDVALRCDPISGHVSLFWYQQALGQGPEFLTYFQNEAQLDKSGLPSDRFFAERPEGSVSTLKIQRTQQEDSAVYLCASSRQGSAHEQYFGPGTRLTVT.

CDR3 bases: TGTGCCAGCAGTCACCGACAGCCTCAAGAGACCCAGTACTTC. Amino acids: CASSHRQPQETQYF. The V call is TRBV6-5, the J call TRBJ2-5, with D perhaps matching TRBD1 (5 bases). Germline CDR1 and CDR2: MNHEY and SVGAGI. V lost 5 bases, J lost 2 bases, and 12 bases lay in between. CDR3 length: 14 amino acids.

This clone was picked up one time. The rearrangement links TRBV5-6 to TRBJ2-1; 9 nucleotides line up with TRBD2. There are 14 residues in the CDR3. The J segment lost 6 bases and the V segment lost 2 bases, leaving 3 bases of the junction unmatched. Germline-derived CDR1 and CDR2 are SGHDT and YYEEEE. In nucleotides, the CDR3 is TGTGCCAGCAGCTTTGGGACTAGCAGCAATGAGCAGTTCTTC. Translation: CASSFGTSSNEQFF.

V usage is TRBV30 and J usage is TRBJ1-5; TRBD1 might be the D (6 bases). V shed 4 bases and J shed 5 bases, with 15 bases lying between them. The CDR3 spans 14 residues. Germline V gene sequence: CDR1 GTSNPN, CDR2 SVGIG (reference sequence). CDR3 DNA sequence: TGTGCCTGGAATTCGGGCAGGGGAGATCAGCCCCAGCATTTT. This sequence encodes CAWNSGRGDQPQHF.

V gene TRBV7-9 combines with J gene TRBJ1-6, with 9 nucleotides matching TRBD1. Trimming cost V 4 bases and J 10 bases; bases outside gene matches: 14. CDR1 and CDR2 (germline): SEHNR, FQNEAQ (reference sequence). The CDR3 runs 17 residues. The CDR3 nucleotides are TGTGCCAGCAGCTCCCACGAAACAGGGGGCATTGGGTCACCCCTCCACTTT. This encodes CASSSHETGGIGSPLHF.

The chain joins TRBV30 to TRBJ2-3; no clear D. CDR3 size: 15 residues. The germline gives CDR1 GTSNPN, CDR2 SVGIG (reference sequence). V was trimmed by 5 bases and J by 0 bases, leaving 15 bases between them. The CDR3 sequence: CAWSSGHSSTDTQYF. DNA of the CDR3: TGTGCCTGGTCCTCGGGCCATTCCAGCACAGATACGCAGTATTTT.

This chain's CDR3 is CASSGNRGNAYYGYTF. Written as DNA, the CDR3 is TGCGCCAGCAGCGGAAACAGGGGAAATGCCTACTATGGCTACACCTTC. The chain is built from TRBV5-1 and TRBJ1-2; TRBD1 agrees at 7 bases. Germline V gene lookup returns CDR1 SGHRS and CDR2 YFSETQ. Trimming took 4 bases from V and 3 from J; bases not matched to a gene: 12. The CDR3 consists of 16 residues.

This chain connects TRBV6-1 to TRBJ2-3; possible D gene TRBD2, 6 bases. The V gene's germline CDR1 is MNHNS and CDR2 SASEGT. The CDR3 is 15 residues long. The V gene lost 6 bases and the J gene lost 1 base, with 14 bases spanning the gap. CDR3 bases: TGTGCCAGCAGCGAACGGCCGGGAGGCACAGATACGCAGTATTTT. This sequence encodes CASSERPGGTDTQYF.

The rearrangement uses TRBV5-1 and TRBJ2-7; 7 nucleotides match TRBD1. V lost 4 bases and J lost 3; bases outside the gene matches: 7. This CDR3 comprises 14 residues. Germline loops: CDR1 SGHRS, CDR2 YFSETQ. CDR3 sequence reads: CASSTRQGDYEQYF. CDR3 DNA sequence: TGCGCCAGCAGCACAAGACAGGGAGACTACGAGCAGTACTTC. Together with reference TRBV5-1 and TRBJ2-7, the CDR3 gives the full variable domain: KAGVTQTPRYLIKTRGQQVTLSCSPISGHRSVSWYQQTPGQGLQFLFEYFSETQRNKGNFPGRFSGRQFSNSRSEMNVSTLELGDSALYLCASSTRQGDYEQYFGPGTRLTVT.

The gene calls are TRBV30 and TRBJ1-6, with TRBD1 identical over 8 bases. This CDR3 contains 15 residues. Germline values: CDR1 GTSNPN, CDR2 SVGIG (reference sequence). Losses at the gene ends were 0 bases for V and 10 bases for J; bases not matched to a gene: 8. DNA for the CDR3: TGTGCCTGGAGTGTACAGGGGGAGGTTAGCTCACCCCTCCACTTT. This codes for CAWSVQGEVSSPLHF.

This chain uses TRBV19 with TRBJ2-7; possible D gene TRBD2, 6 bases. The V end lost 2 bases, the J end lost 3 bases, and 14 bases lay between the germline ends. CDR3 length: 15 residues. Germline values: CDR1 LNHDA, CDR2 SQIVND (reference sequence). The CDR3 DNA is TGTGCCAGTAGTATAACGCGGGGTCTCCACTACGAGCAGTACTTC. Translated, it gives CASSITRGLHYEQYF.

As concerns this clone: In the same sample, other DNA sequences code for this CDR3. The chain links TRBV4-2 to TRBJ1-1; tentatively, D is TRBD1 (6 bases). The CDR3 totals 10 residues. Trimming shortened V by 8 bases and J by 8 bases, and 9 bases separated the two germline ends. CDR1 LGHNA and CDR2 YNFKEQ come from the germline V gene. CDR3 sequence (DNA): TGTGCCAGCTCCGGGACAGAAGCTTTCTTT. Protein sequence: CASSGTEAFF.